This record covers a single TCR beta chain. The antigen remains unidentified. The V gene's germline CDR1 is SQVTM and CDR2 ANQGSEA. This CDR3 comprises 12 residues. V was clipped by 0 bases and J by 3 bases, with 5 bases between them. Treatment described: oral pan-JAK inhibitor, 5-10 mg twice daily. Peripheral blood and lesional scalp punch biopsies were taken from alopecia areata patients. The data derive from a study of CD8+ T cells in alopecia areata. Study-wide context: Treated patients swallowed 5 to 10 mg of oral tofacitinib twice daily. Study-level points and caveats: The study also sequences resident alphabeta T cells of normal skin in scalp samples. On tofacitinib, scalp and blood still held many of the expanded lesional clones.

RNA was isolated and reverse transcribed to cDNA, the sequencing template. TCRdb's table, derived via immunoSEQ multiplex PCR, lists solely in-frame clones and lacks some. Here the sample spans 150,000 to 200,000 clones, approximately 60% being singletons. The material was CD4+ T cells sorted from blood, obtained at week 24, from a patient treated with tofacitinib. This chain uses TRBV29-1 with TRBJ2-5; D ambiguous. This receptor was obtained from a human donor with alopecia areata. As DNA, the CDR3 is TGCAGCGTTGAAGAGGGGAAAGAGACCCAGTACTTC. Amino acid sequence: CSVEEGKETQYF.